The entry below gives a single TCR beta chain sequence along with its context. This clone was recorded only once. Its cognate antigen has yet to be identified. Base quality data are lacking; no much larger clone is found one base away. This sample stems from a study of T cell responses to AZD1222 COVID-19 vaccine (dated by TCRdb to 2020 to 2023). As for the study more broadly: Because spike-specific TCR depth and breadth did not differ between the two schedules, AZD1222 recipients who got a second dose at roughly 4 weeks were pooled with those who got a second dose at roughly 12 weeks. TCR sequencing was performed for roughly 250 trial participants, of whom 207 were given two doses of AZD1222 and approximately 25 were given two doses of MenACWY control vaccine. Trial participants were enrolled by age into subgroups of 18-55, 56-69 and 70-plus years, and 148, 28 and 57 TCR-sequenced participants, respectively, were included in these subgroups. The full study reports these points: After two AZD1222 doses, both the breadth and the depth of spike-specific TCRs were significantly higher than at day 0 and than in MenACWY recipients. CD4 TCRs associated with the vaccine covered the entire spike protein, and the dominant responses were in regions 160-218 and 743-854. Participants were mostly white British, with more females than males. The authors suggested clonal diversity may have been underestimated. Conclusions about previously exposed vaccinees are limited, since just five or six AZD1222 recipients were seropositive for SARS-CoV-2 at baseline. The 56-69-year group was small, and its depth increase did not reach significance, likely because of low power. Reportedly, almost half of the unique spike-specific TCRs recognized epitopes lying outside the regions that are mutated in the B.1.351 and B.1.1.7 variants. Because no day 14 peak-response samples were available, repertoires were characterized only after the peak T cell response.

The CDR3 regions of human TCRbeta chains were subjected to immunosequencing. The source study handled its data this way. TCRs in the repertoires were matched against a reference library of SARS-CoV-2-specific TCRs that had been generated with the MIRA antigen-specificity platform. Breadth was defined as the fraction of unique TCRs that were SARS-CoV-2-associated, and depth was defined as the fraction of total T cells that were SARS-CoV-2-associated. Using the MIRA data, each spike-specific TCR was mapped to the spike region that the TCR reacts to and placed in a CD4 or CD8 class. Log10-transformed breadth and depth values were compared by one-way ANOVA with Sidak's multiple comparisons tests. The source is immuneACCESS, and TCRdb retained only in-frame sequences with V and J called. Part of the clones is not carried over; for the studies checked, unresolved V genes explain less than half of this, and the remainder is unexplained. V and J calls and clone size follow that table, whereas D and trimming were derived from the DNA. The sample has about 120,000 clones on record, 85% to 90% of them singletons. In total, the top ten clones hold under 25% of the sample.

The time point label corresponds to: baseline before first vaccination. Vaccinee samples came from UK trials COV001 and COV002, including a single-blind randomized controlled phase 2/3 trial of AZD1222 (ChAdOx1 nCoV-19) in healthy adults. Trial participant PBMC samples were collected at day 0 and day 28 after the second dose for TCRbeta chain sequencing. This clonotype was obtained from an adult in good health. Source: peripheral blood, taken on day 0 of AZD1222 vaccination.

CDR3 reads: CASSPAPYNEQFF. The DNA sequence follows: TGTGCCAGCAGCCCGGCCCCCTACAATGAGCAGTTCTTC. The sequence is built from TRBV5-4 and TRBJ2-1, with the D segment identity uncertain. Inclusive of the bounding cysteine and phenylalanine, the CDR3 is 13 residues long. Here the CDR3 DNA is all that survives: 39 bases in frame from base 1. Trimming removed 4 bases from V and 2 bases from J, leaving 7 bases between the germline ends. CDR1 SGHNT and CDR2 YYREEE are derived from the germline V gene (reference sequence).